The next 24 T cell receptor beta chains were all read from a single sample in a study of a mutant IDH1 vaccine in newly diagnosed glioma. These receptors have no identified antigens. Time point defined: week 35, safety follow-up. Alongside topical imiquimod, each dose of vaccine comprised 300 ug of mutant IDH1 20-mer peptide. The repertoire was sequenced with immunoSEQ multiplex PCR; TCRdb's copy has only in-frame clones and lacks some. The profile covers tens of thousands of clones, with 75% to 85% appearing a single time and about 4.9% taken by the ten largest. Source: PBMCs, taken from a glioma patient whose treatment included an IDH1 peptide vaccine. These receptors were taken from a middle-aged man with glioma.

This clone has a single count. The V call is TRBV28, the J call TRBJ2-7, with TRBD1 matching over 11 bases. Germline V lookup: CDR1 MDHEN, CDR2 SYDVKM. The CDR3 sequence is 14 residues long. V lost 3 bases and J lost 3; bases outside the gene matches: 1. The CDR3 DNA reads TGTGCCAGCAGTTTCGGGACAGGGGGCTACGAGCAGTACTTC. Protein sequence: CASSFGTGGYEQYF. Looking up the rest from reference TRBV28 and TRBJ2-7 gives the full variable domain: DVKVTQSSRYLVKRTGEKVFLECVQDMDHENMFWYRQDPGLGLRLIYFSYDVKMKEKGDIPEGYSVSREKKERFSLILESASTNQTSMYLCASSFGTGGYEQYFGPGTRLTVT.

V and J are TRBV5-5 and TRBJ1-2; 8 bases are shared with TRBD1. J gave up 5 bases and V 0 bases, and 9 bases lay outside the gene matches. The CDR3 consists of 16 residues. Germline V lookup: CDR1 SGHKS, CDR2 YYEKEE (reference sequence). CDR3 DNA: TGTGCCAGCAGCTTGGGTCCCGACAGGGGAGGATATGGCTACACCTTC. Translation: CASSLGPDRGGYGYTF.

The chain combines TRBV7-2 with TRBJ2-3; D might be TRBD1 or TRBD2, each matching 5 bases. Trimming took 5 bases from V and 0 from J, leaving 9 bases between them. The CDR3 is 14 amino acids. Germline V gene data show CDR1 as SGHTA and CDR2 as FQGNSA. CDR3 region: CASSPGPSTDTQYF. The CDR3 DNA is TGTGCCAGCAGCCCGGGACCAAGCACAGATACGCAGTATTTT.

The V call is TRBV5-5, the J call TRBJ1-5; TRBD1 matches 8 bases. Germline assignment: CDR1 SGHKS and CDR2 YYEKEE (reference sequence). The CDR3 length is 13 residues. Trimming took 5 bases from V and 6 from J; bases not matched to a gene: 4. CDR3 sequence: CASRLDRGQPQHF. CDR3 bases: TGTGCCAGCAGGCTCGACAGGGGTCAGCCCCAGCATTTT.

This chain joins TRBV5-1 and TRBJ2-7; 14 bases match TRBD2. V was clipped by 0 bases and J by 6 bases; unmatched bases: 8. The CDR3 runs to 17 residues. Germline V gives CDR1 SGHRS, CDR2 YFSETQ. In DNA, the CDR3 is TGCGCCAGCAGCTTGGGAGGGACTAGCGGGAGAGTGGGCGAGCAGTACTTC. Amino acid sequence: CASSLGGTSGRVGEQYF.

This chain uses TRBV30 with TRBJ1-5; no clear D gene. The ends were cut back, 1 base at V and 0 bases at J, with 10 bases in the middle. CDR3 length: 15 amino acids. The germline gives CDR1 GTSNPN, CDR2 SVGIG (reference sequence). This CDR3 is CAWSGSSYSNQPQHF. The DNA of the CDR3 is TGTGCCTGGAGTGGGTCCAGCTATAGCAATCAGCCCCAGCATTTT.

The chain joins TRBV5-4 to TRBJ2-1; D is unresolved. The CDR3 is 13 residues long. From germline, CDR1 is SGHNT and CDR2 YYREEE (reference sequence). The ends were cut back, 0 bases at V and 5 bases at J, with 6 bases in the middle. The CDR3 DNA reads TGTGCCAGCAGCTTGGTGCTAGACAATGAGCAGTTCTTC. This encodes CASSLVLDNEQFF.

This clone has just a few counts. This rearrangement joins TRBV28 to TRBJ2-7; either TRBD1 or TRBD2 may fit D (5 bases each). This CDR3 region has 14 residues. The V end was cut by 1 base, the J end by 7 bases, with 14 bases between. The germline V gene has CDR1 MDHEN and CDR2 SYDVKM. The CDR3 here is CASSLFAGSGEQYF. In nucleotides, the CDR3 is TGTGCCAGCAGTTTATTTGCAGGGTCGGGAGAGCAGTACTTC.

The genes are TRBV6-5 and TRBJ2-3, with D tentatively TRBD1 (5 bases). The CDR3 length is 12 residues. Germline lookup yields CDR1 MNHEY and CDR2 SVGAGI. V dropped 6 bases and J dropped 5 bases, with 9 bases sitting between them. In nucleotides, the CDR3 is TGTGCCAGCAGCCTAGGGGAAGATACGCAGTATTTT. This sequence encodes CASSLGEDTQYF.

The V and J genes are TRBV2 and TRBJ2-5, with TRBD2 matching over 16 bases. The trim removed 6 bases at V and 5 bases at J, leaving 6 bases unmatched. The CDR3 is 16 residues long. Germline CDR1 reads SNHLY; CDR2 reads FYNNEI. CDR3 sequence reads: CASRTGLAGGPETQYF. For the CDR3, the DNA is TGTGCCAGCAGAACGGGACTAGCGGGGGGGCCTGAGACCCAGTACTTC. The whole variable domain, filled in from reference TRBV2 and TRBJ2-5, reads EPEVTQTPSHQVTQMGQEVILRCVPISNHLYFYWYRQILGQKVEFLVSFYNNEISEKSEIFDDQFSVERPDGSNFTLKIRSTKLEDSAMYFCASRTGLAGGPETQYFGPGTRLLVL.

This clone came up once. The CDR3 bases are TGTGCCAGTAGACTGGGACAGGCCAATGAAAAACTGTTTTTT. This encodes CASRLGQANEKLFF. This chain joins TRBV19 and TRBJ1-4, with 8 bases lining up with TRBD1. CDR3 length: 14 residues. Losses at the gene ends were 6 bases for V and 5 bases for J; bases not matched to a gene: 5. The V gene's germline CDR1 is LNHDA and CDR2 SQIVND (reference sequence).

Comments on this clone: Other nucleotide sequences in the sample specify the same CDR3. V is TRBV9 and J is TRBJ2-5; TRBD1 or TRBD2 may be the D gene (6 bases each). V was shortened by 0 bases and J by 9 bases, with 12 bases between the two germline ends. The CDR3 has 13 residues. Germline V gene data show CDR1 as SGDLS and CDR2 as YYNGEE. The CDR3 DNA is TGTGCCAGCAGCGTAGTCGTTGGGGGGCCCCAGTACTTC. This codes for CASSVVVGGPQYF.

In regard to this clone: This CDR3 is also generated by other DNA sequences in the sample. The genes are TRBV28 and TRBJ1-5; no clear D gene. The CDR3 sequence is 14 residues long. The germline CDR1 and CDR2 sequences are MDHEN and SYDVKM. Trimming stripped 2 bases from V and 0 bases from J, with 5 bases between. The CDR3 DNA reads TGTGCCAGCAGTTTAGGGCCTAGCAATCAGCCCCAGCATTTT. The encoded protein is CASSLGPSNQPQHF.

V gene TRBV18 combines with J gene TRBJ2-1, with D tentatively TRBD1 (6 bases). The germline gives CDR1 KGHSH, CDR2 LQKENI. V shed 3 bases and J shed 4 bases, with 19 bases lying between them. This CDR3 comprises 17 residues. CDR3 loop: CASSPGTTGRIYNEQFF. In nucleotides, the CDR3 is TGTGCCAGCTCACCTGGAACGACAGGAAGGATTTACAATGAGCAGTTCTTC.

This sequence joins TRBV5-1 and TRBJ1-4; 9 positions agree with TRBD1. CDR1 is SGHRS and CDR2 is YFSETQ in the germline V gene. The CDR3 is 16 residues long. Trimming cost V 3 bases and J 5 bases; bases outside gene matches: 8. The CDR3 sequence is CASSYINRGQNEKLFF. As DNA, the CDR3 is TGCGCCAGCAGCTATATAAACAGGGGGCAGAATGAAAAACTGTTTTTT.

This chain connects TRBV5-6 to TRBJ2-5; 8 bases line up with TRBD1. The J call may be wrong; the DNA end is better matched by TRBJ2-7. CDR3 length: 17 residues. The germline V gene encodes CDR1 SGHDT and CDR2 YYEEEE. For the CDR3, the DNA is TGTGCCAGCAGCTTGCTGGGTGTGGGGCAGGGGGCTGGCGAGCAGTACTTC. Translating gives CASSLLGVGQGAGEQYF.

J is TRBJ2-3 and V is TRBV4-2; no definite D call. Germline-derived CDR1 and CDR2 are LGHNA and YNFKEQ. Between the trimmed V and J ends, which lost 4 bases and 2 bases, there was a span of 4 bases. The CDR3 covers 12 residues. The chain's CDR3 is CASSRDTDTQYF. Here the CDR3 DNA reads TGTGCCAGCAGCCGAGACACAGATACGCAGTATTTT.

The CDR3 reads CASSQDPASTDTQYF. The CDR3, as DNA: TGCGCCAGCAGCCAAGATCCGGCTAGCACAGATACGCAGTATTTT. V and J are TRBV4-3 and TRBJ2-3, with D unresolved. With 0 bases removed from V and 0 bases from J, the gap between germline ends came to 7 bases. The V gene's germline CDR1 is LGHNA and CDR2 YSLEER. The CDR3 runs to 15 residues.

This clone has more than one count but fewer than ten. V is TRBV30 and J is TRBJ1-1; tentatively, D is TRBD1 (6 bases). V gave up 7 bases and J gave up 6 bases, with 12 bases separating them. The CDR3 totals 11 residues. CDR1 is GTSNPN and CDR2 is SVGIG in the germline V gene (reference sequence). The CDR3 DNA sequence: TGTGCCTACACTGGGGGCGCTGAAGCTTTCTTT. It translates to CAYTGGAEAFF.

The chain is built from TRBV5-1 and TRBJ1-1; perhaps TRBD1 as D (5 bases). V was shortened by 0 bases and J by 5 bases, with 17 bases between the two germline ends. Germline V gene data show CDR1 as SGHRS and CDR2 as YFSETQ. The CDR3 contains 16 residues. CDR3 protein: CASSLVWGRAGTEAFF. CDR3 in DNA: TGCGCCAGCAGCTTGGTCTGGGGCAGGGCTGGAACTGAAGCTTTCTTT.

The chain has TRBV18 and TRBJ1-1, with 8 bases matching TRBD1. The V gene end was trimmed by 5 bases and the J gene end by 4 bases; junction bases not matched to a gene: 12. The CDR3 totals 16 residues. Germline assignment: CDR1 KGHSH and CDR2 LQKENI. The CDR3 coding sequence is TGTGCCAGCTCAATGACAGGGGTCGAATTGGGCACTGAAGCTTTCTTT. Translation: CASSMTGVELGTEAFF.

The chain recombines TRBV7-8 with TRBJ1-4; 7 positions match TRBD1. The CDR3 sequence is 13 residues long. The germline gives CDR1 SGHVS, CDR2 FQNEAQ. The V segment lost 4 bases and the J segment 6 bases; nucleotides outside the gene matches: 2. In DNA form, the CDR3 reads TGTGCCAGCAGCTCAGGGGGGGATGAAAAACTGTTTTTT. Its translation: CASSSGGDEKLFF.

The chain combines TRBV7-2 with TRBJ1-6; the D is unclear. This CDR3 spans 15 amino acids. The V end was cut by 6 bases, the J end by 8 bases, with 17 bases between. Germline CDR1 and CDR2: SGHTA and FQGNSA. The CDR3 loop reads CASRSRRDTDSPLHF. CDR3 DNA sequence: TGTGCCAGCAGGTCAAGGAGGGATACGGATTCACCCCTCCACTTT.

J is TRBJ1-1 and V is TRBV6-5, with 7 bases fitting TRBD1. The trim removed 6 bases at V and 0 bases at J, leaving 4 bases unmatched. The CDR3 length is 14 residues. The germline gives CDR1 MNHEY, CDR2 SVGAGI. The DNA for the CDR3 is TGTGCCAGCAGACCGGACAGGTTGAACACTGAAGCTTTCTTT. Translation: CASRPDRLNTEAFF.